Shown below are 18 T cell receptor beta chains from a single sample sequenced in a study of neurological immune-mediated disorders. MiXCR, applied by TCRdb to the 5' RACE reads, yields one record per CDR3 protein. The repertoire holds roughly 34,000 distinct CDR3 sequences, around 13% seen once, with about 2.5% in the top ten. Noted time point: longitudinal time-point 2. Material: PBMCs. Receptor source: a woman aged 40 to 55 in good health.

This clonotype came up many times. The rearrangement uses TRBV5-1 and TRBJ1-2, with TRBD1 as a possible D gene (5 bases). Germline V lookup: CDR1 SGHRS, CDR2 YFSETQ. V dropped 5 bases and J dropped 5 bases, with 19 bases sitting between them. This CDR3 is 15 amino acids long. The CDR3 sequence is CASRTGTEEPYGYTF. CDR3 bases: TGCGCCAGCAGAACTGGGACGGAGGAGCCTTATGGCTACACCTTC.

This clonotype was observed many times. The chain employs TRBV20-1 and TRBJ2-1, with D possibly being TRBD2 (6 bases). Germline CDR1 and CDR2: DFQATT and SNEGSKA (reference sequence). This CDR3 region has 15 residues. V was trimmed by 7 bases and J by 8 bases, leaving 24 bases between them. CDR3 loop: CSVGTLSPLGHEQFF. For the CDR3, the DNA is TGCAGTGTCGGGACTCTTTCCCCCCTCGGGCATGAGCAGTTCTTC.

This clonotype was observed many times. J is TRBJ1-6 and V is TRBV6-6; TRBD1 matches 7 bases. Losses at the gene ends were 8 bases for V and 5 bases for J; bases not matched to a gene: 6. The CDR3 is made up of 14 amino acids. CDR1 and CDR2 (germline): MNHNY, SVGAGI (reference sequence). CDR3 protein: CASEGAFNNSPLHF. CDR3 nucleotides: TGTGCCAGCGAGGGGGCGTTCAATAATTCACCCCTCCACTTT.

This clonotype was observed many times. The chain links TRBV6-2 or TRBV6-3 to TRBJ2-6; unclear D gene. The ends were cut back, 7 bases at V and 2 bases at J, with 9 bases in the middle. From germline, CDR1 is MNHEY and CDR2 SVGEGT. The CDR3 totals 14 residues. The CDR3 spells CASTSRPGANVLTF. The CDR3 bases are TGTGCCAGCACCTCCCGTCCTGGGGCCAACGTCCTGACTTTC.

Ten or more counts support this clonotype. The chain recombines TRBV20-1 with TRBJ2-1; TRBD2 agrees at 11 bases. CDR1 is DFQATT, CDR2 SNEGSKA, per germline (reference sequence). The CDR3 runs to 15 residues. V lost 4 bases and J lost 5; bases outside the gene matches: 7. The CDR3 is CSAIDSGRANNEQFF. The DNA of the CDR3 is TGCAGTGCTATCGATAGCGGGAGGGCCAACAATGAGCAGTTCTTC.

This clonotype was counted ten times or more. The chain combines TRBV6-2 or TRBV6-3 with TRBJ1-5; 7 bases map to TRBD1. Germline CDR1 MNHEY, CDR2 SVGEGT. The CDR3 totals 14 residues. V lost 7 bases to trimming and J lost 4 bases; unmatched junction nucleotides: 7. This CDR3 reads CASNRGLTNQPQHF. CDR3 nucleotides: TGTGCCAGCAACAGGGGACTGACAAATCAGCCCCAGCATTTT.

In this sample, this clonotype turned up a few times. The chain couples TRBV6-2 or TRBV6-3 to TRBJ2-2; D uncertain. The CDR3 spans 12 residues. The germline V gene has CDR1 MNHEY and CDR2 SVGEGT. V shed 2 bases and J shed 6 bases, with 4 bases lying between them. CDR3 residues: CASSYPPGELFF. CDR3 bases: TGTGCCAGCAGTTACCCCCCCGGGGAGCTGTTTTTT.

This clonotype rates as medium-sized. The chain recombines TRBV7-2 with TRBJ2-6; 8 bases align to TRBD1. CDR1 is SGHTA, CDR2 FQGNSA, per germline. This CDR3 region has 16 residues. V shed 4 bases, J shed 2 bases, and the junction held 4 bases outside the gene matches. Here the CDR3 reads CASSSPGGAGANVLTF. For the CDR3, the DNA is TGTGCCAGCAGCTCGCCAGGGGGCGCTGGGGCCAACGTCCTGACTTTC.

This clonotype was recorded many times. This chain links TRBV5-6 with TRBJ2-1; 8 nucleotides agree with TRBD1. CDR1 is SGHDT, CDR2 YYEEEE, per germline. The CDR3 loop spans 15 amino acids. J gave up 8 bases and V 1 base, and 8 bases lay outside the gene matches. DNA for the CDR3: TGTGCCAGCAGCTTGATCCAGGGGGCTGTGGATGAGCAGTTCTTC. The encoded protein is CASSLIQGAVDEQFF.

There are many counts of this clonotype. The V gene is TRBV12-3 or TRBV12-4, the J gene TRBJ1-5; D ambiguous. V was trimmed by 6 bases and J by 5 bases, leaving 17 bases between them. The CDR3 totals 15 residues. CDR3 region: CASRGGRGSDQPQHF. The CDR3 nucleotides read TGTGCCAGCAGGGGTGGTCGGGGTAGTGATCAGCCCCAGCATTTT.

In its sample, this clonotype was seen many times. The chain links TRBV6-5 to TRBJ1-1, with 7 bases lining up with TRBD1. V gave up 6 bases and J gave up 6 bases; unmatched junction bases: 10. Germline V gene sequence: CDR1 MNHEY, CDR2 SVGAGI. This CDR3 has 14 amino acids. CDR3 nucleotides: TGTGCCAGCAGCCTATTCACAGGGGCGGCTGAAGCTTTCTTT. This encodes CASSLFTGAAEAFF.

In its sample, this clonotype was seen many times. V gene TRBV12-3 or TRBV12-4 combines with J gene TRBJ2-3; D is uncertain. The CDR3 contains 14 residues. Trimming pared 6 bases from V and 2 bases from J, leaving 12 bases between. CDR3 in DNA: TGTGCCAGCAGAACGGGCTTCCCCACAGATACGCAGTATTTT. Its translation is CASRTGFPTDTQYF.

This clonotype was counted ten times or more. This rearrangement joins TRBV20-1 to TRBJ2-7; D is unresolved. The CDR3 covers 12 residues. Germline V lookup: CDR1 DFQATT, CDR2 SNEGSKA (reference sequence). Trimming stripped 0 bases from V and 6 bases from J, with 9 bases between. The CDR3 nucleotides read TGCAGTGCTAGAGATGGCTGGTCCGAGCAGTACTTC. This translates into CSARDGWSEQYF.

The chain combines TRBV19 with TRBJ2-2; D is uncertain. V lost 1 base and J lost 6, with 6 bases in between. The CDR3 length is 13 residues. Germline V gene data show CDR1 as LNHDA and CDR2 as SQIVND (reference sequence). The CDR3 nucleotides read TGTGCCAGTAGTATAGTAGAGGCCGGGGAGCTGTTTTTT. It specifies CASSIVEAGELFF.

Ten or more counts support this clonotype. The CDR3 bases are TGTGCCAGCAGCTTAGAGGTCCAGGGCTTAGGCGGCTACACCTTC. It codes for CASSLEVQGLGGYTF. The gene calls are TRBV7-2 and TRBJ1-2; D might be TRBD1 (5 bases). Per germline, CDR1 SGHTA and CDR2 FQGNSA. Trimming removed 1 base from V and 8 bases from J, with 17 bases in between. This CDR3 spans 15 amino acids.

This clonotype was picked up many times. The rearrangement uses TRBV3-1 and TRBJ2-7; D remains unclear. CDR1 is LGHDT and CDR2 is YNNKEL in the germline V gene (reference sequence). This CDR3 comprises 11 residues. V was cut by 1 base and J by 8 bases, with 6 bases left in between. The CDR3: CASSQAGQQYF. As DNA, the CDR3 is TGTGCCAGCAGCCAAGCGGGCCAGCAGTACTTC.

This clonotype was seen many times. This chain links TRBV27 with TRBJ2-2; D is ambiguous. Germline V gene sequence: CDR1 MNHEY, CDR2 SMNVEV (reference sequence). Trimming cost V 6 bases and J 5 bases, with 13 bases left between them. This CDR3 contains 14 residues. This CDR3 reads CASRTRKRTGELFF. The CDR3 DNA sequence: TGTGCCAGCAGGACCCGAAAGAGGACCGGGGAGCTGTTTTTT.

This clonotype counts as medium-sized. The chain couples TRBV20-1 to TRBJ1-2; D perhaps matches TRBD1 (6 bases). Germline V CDR1 and CDR2: DFQATT, SNEGSKA (reference sequence). Between the trimmed V and J ends, which lost 5 bases and 4 bases, there was a span of 11 bases. The CDR3 runs to 12 residues. The CDR3 DNA is TGCAGTGCTCCGGGACACCCCTATGGCTACACCTTC. It is translated as CSAPGHPYGYTF.